This record looks at one TCR beta chain sequence and its context. Original analysis: Amplification with reference gene primers provided the estimates of nucleated cell counts. Measured with immunoSEQ multiplex PCR; TCRdb has only the in-frame clones, and not every one. V and J calls and clone size are given by that table; D and trimming were obtained from the DNA. The table records roughly 300,000 clones, approximately 89% of them present only once. This sample stems from a study of blood T cell repertoires in COVID-19. Background on the study: The cDNA or gDNA used as material had been derived from T cells, B-cell-depleted T cells, or PBMCs.

This CDR3 spans 14 amino acids. V was trimmed by 4 bases and J by 0 bases, leaving 10 bases between them. Germline V gene sequence: CDR1 SGDLS, CDR2 YYNGEE. The sequence derives from a woman aged 25 to 39 who had recovered from COVID-19. Sample: PBMCs or T cells enriched from blood (not recorded which). The genes are TRBV9 and TRBJ1-2; D unresolved. The CDR3 is CASSPRVSNYGYTF. The DNA for the CDR3 is TGTGCCAGCAGCCCCCGGGTCTCTAACTATGGCTACACCTTC.